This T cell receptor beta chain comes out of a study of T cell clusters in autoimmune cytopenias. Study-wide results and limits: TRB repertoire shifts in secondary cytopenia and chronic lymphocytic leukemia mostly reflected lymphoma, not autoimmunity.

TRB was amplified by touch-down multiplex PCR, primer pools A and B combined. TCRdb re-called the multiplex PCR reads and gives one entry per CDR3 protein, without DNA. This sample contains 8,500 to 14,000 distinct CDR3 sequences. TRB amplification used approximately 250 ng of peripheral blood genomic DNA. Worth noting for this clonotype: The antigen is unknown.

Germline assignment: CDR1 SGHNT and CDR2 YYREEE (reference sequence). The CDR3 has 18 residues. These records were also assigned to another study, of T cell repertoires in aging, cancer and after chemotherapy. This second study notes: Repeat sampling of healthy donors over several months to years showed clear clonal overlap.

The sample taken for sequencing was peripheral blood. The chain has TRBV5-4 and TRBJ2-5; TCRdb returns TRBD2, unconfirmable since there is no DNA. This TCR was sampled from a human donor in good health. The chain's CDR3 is CASSWDVTGTSDRETQYF.